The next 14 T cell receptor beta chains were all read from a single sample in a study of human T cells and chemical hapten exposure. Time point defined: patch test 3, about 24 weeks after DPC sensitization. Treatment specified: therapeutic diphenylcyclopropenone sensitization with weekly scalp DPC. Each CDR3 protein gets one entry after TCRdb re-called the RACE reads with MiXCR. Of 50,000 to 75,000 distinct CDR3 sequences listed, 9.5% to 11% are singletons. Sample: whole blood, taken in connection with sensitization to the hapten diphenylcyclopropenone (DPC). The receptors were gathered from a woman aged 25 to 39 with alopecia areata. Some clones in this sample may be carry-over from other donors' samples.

CDR3 nucleotide sequence: TGTGCCAGCAGCTTAGGGACAGGGGGCGCATATCAGCCCCAGCATTTT. Amino acids: CASSLGTGGAYQPQHF. This chain connects TRBV7-8 to TRBJ1-5; 11 bases fit TRBD1. This CDR3 is 16 amino acids long. The V gene end was trimmed by 1 base and the J gene end by 5 bases; junction bases not matched to a gene: 4. CDR1 and CDR2 (germline): SGHVS, FQNEAQ.

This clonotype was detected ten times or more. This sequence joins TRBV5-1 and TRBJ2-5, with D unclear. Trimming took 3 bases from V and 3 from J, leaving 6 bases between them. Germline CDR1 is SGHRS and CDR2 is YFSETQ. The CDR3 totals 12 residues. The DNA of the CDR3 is TGCGCCAGCAGCTCGCCTGAAGAGACCCAGTACTTC. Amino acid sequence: CASSSPEETQYF.

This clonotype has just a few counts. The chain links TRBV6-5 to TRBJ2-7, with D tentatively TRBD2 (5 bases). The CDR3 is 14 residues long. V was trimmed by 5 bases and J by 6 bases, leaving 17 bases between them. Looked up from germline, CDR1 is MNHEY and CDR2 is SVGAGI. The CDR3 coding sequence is TGTGCCAGCAGTCCCGGGGTGAAGAGCTCCGAGCAGTACTTC. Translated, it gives CASSPGVKSSEQYF.

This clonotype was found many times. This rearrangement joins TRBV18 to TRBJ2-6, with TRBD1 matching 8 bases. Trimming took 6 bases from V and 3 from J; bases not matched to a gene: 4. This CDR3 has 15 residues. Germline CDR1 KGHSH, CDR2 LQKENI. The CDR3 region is CASSQGAGGANVLTF. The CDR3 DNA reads TGTGCCAGCTCCCAGGGGGCAGGTGGGGCCAACGTCCTGACTTTC.

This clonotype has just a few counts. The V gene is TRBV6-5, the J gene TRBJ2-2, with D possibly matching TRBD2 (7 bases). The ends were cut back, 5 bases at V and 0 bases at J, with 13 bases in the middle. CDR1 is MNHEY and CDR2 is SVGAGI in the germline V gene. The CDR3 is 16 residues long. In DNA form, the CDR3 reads TGTGCCAGCAGTACAGGGACTACCTCGAACACCGGGGAGCTGTTTTTT. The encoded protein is CASSTGTTSNTGELFF.

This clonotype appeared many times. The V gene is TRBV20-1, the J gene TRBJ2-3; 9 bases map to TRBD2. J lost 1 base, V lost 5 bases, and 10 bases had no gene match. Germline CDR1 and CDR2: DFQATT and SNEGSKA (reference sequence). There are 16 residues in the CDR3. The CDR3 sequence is CSAGNSGRGGTDTQYF. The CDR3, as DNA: TGCAGTGCTGGGAATAGCGGGAGAGGGGGCACAGATACGCAGTATTTT.

CDR3 in amino acids: CASSTRFRTHNTEAFF. DNA of the CDR3: TGTGCCAGCTCCACTCGTTTCCGGACCCACAACACTGAAGCTTTCTTT. The J gene is TRBJ1-1, the V gene TRBV28; D is unclear. Trimming pared 8 bases from V and 2 bases from J, leaving 21 bases between. Germline CDR1 is MDHEN and CDR2 is SYDVKM. The CDR3 spans 16 residues.

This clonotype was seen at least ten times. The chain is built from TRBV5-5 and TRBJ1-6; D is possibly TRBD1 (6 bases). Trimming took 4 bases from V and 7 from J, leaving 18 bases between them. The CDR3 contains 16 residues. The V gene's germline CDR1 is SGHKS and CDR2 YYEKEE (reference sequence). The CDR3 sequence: CASSPVTGTLNSPLHF. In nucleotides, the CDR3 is TGTGCCAGCAGCCCGGTGACCGGGACACTAAATTCACCCCTCCACTTT.

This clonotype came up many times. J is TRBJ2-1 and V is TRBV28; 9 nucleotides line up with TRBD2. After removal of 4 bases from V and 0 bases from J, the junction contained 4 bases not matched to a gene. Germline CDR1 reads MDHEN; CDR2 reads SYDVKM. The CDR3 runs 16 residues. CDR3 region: CASSSSGVNSYNEQFF. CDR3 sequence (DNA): TGTGCCAGCAGTTCTAGCGGGGTAAACTCCTACAATGAGCAGTTCTTC.

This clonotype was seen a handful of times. CDR3 nucleotides: TGTGCCAGCCAAACGGGTCCTAGCATCAATGAGCAGTTCTTC. It is translated as CASQTGPSINEQFF. V is TRBV5-6 and J is TRBJ2-1; perhaps TRBD2 as D (5 bases). Trimming removed 7 bases from V and 6 bases from J, with 17 bases in between. This CDR3 contains 14 residues. The germline gives CDR1 SGHDT, CDR2 YYEEEE.

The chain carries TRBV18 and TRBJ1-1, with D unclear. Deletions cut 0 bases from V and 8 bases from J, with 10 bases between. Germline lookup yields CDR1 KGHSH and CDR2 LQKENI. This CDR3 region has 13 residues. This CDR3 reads CASSPPSQREAFF. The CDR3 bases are TGTGCCAGCTCACCACCAAGTCAAAGAGAAGCTTTCTTT.

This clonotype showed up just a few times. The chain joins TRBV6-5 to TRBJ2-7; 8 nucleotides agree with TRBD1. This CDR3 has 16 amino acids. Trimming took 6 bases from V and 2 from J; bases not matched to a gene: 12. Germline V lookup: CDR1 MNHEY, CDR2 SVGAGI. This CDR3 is CASRRTGRLRAYEQYF. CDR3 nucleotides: TGTGCCAGCAGAAGGACAGGGAGGCTAAGGGCCTACGAGCAGTACTTC.

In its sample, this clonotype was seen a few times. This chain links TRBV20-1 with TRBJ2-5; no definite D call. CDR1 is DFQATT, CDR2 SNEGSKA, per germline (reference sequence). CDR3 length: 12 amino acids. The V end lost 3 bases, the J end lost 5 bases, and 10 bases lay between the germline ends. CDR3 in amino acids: CSASYFAETQYF. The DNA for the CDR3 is TGCAGTGCTAGTTACTTCGCGGAGACCCAGTACTTC.

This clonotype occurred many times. CDR3 residues: CASSFGLAGETQYF. CDR3 bases: TGTGCCAGCTCCTTCGGACTAGCGGGAGAGACCCAGTACTTC. This chain uses TRBV18 with TRBJ2-5; 11 bases agree with TRBD2. The V segment lost 6 bases and the J segment 4 bases; nucleotides outside the gene matches: 4. Germline assignment: CDR1 KGHSH and CDR2 LQKENI. The CDR3 extends over 14 amino acids.